The 23 T cell receptor beta chains presented below share a single source sample, sequenced in a study of cytomegalovirus exposure and HLA in healthy donors. PCR amplification relied on 60 Vbeta primers (plus 13 Jbeta primers). Only in-frame clones appear in the TCRdb table, and some are missing; sequencing was by immunoSEQ multiplex PCR. The sample includes under 130,000 clones, just under 80% of them seen just once. The sequenced material came from PBMCs. The receptor source for this set is a young man in good health and CMV-seronegative.

V is TRBV7-9 and J is TRBJ1-1; maybe TRBD1 (6 bases). Trimming removed 11 bases at V and 1 base at J, with 11 bases between. CDR1 and CDR2 from the germline V gene are SEHNR and FQNEAQ (reference sequence). This CDR3 is built from 12 residues. The CDR3 loop reads CASLRGNTEAFF. CDR3 bases: TGTGCCTCACTCAGGGGGAACACTGAAGCTTTCTTT.

The rearrangement joins TRBV5-1 to TRBJ2-5; TRBD1 aligns across 10 bases. The CDR3 loop spans 16 amino acids. Germline CDR1 and CDR2: SGHRS and YFSETQ. The V segment lost 4 bases and the J segment 4 bases; nucleotides outside the gene matches: 10. CDR3 in amino acids: CASSVRDRGTGETQYF. The CDR3 coding sequence is TGCGCCAGCAGCGTCCGGGACAGGGGAACAGGAGAGACCCAGTACTTC.

The chain is built from TRBV30 and TRBJ2-1; TRBD1 aligns across 10 bases. The germline V gene encodes CDR1 GTSNPN and CDR2 SVGIG (reference sequence). The CDR3 runs to 14 residues. J lost 8 bases, V lost 0 bases, and 4 bases had no gene match. The CDR3 DNA reads as TGTGCCTGGAGTGTAGGACAGGGGGAACATGAGCAGTTCTTC. This gives the protein CAWSVGQGEHEQFF.

This chain links TRBV9 with TRBJ1-5; 9 nucleotides align to TRBD1. CDR3 length equals 15 residues. The germline V gene has CDR1 SGDLS and CDR2 YYNGEE. After removal of 3 bases from V and 4 bases from J, the junction contained 5 bases not matched to a gene. This chain's CDR3 is CASSEGTGMNQPQHF. For the CDR3, the DNA is TGTGCCAGCAGCGAGGGGACAGGGATGAATCAGCCCCAGCATTTT.

The chain uses TRBV9 and TRBJ1-2, with D possibly being TRBD1 (6 bases). The CDR3 runs to 13 residues. Looked up from germline, CDR1 is SGDLS and CDR2 is YYNGEE. V was trimmed by 5 bases and J by 8 bases, leaving 16 bases between them. The CDR3 sequence: CASRHLQGGGYTF. For the CDR3, the DNA is TGTGCCAGCAGACATCTACAGGGTGGCGGCTACACCTTC.

V and J are TRBV7-9 and TRBJ2-3; 10 positions match TRBD2. The V gene's germline CDR1 is SEHNR and CDR2 FQNEAQ (reference sequence). The CDR3 covers 14 residues. The ends lost 6 bases at V and 7 bases at J; junction bases unmatched: 7. In nucleotides, the CDR3 is TGTGCCAGCAGGCCCGGGACTAGCGTGTATACGCAGTATTTT. The encoded protein is CASRPGTSVYTQYF.

Only one count was recorded for this clone. The J gene is TRBJ1-1, the V gene TRBV4-1, with a weak D call TRBD1 (6 bases). Trimming took 0 bases from V and 8 from J, leaving 10 bases between them. The CDR3 has 13 residues. CDR1 and CDR2 from the germline V gene are MGHRA and YSYEKL. CDR3 sequence reads: CASSQEMTGEAFF. The CDR3 DNA reads TGCGCCAGCAGCCAAGAGATGACAGGCGAAGCTTTCTTT.

This chain joins TRBV9 and TRBJ1-5; no clear D gene. From germline, CDR1 is SGDLS and CDR2 YYNGEE. V shed 0 bases and J shed 5 bases, with 12 bases lying between them. The CDR3 is 15 amino acids. In DNA, the CDR3 is TGTGCCAGCAGCGTAGCTCCGGGGTGGGATCAGCCCCAGCATTTT. It is translated as CASSVAPGWDQPQHF.

The rearrangement joins TRBV11-3 to TRBJ2-7; 7 nucleotides match TRBD1. The CDR3 loop spans 14 amino acids. Germline lookup yields CDR1 SGHNT and CDR2 YENEEA. Trimming cost V 5 bases and J 3 bases; bases outside gene matches: 7. The CDR3 bases are TGTGCCAGCAGCAGACAGGGTTCTCTCTACGAGCAGTACTTC. The encoded protein is CASSRQGSLYEQYF.

J is TRBJ2-3 and V is TRBV4-3, with TRBD1 as a possible D gene (6 bases). Germline V gene sequence: CDR1 LGHNA, CDR2 YSLEER. CDR3 length equals 16 residues. V dropped 6 bases and J dropped 0 bases, with 16 bases sitting between them. CDR3 amino acids: CASSYRGGTSTDTQYF. Written as DNA, the CDR3 is TGCGCCAGCAGTTACCGAGGGGGAACTAGCACAGATACGCAGTATTTT.

The V call is TRBV5-4, the J call TRBJ1-1, with D possibly being TRBD1 (6 bases). This CDR3 comprises 15 residues. Trimming stripped 2 bases from V and 6 bases from J, with 17 bases between. Germline V gene sequence: CDR1 SGHNT, CDR2 YYREEE (reference sequence). The CDR3 DNA sequence: TGTGCCAGCAGCTTTTGGGACACAGGGCGGCCTGAAGCTTTCTTT. It is translated as CASSFWDTGRPEAFF.

The V gene is TRBV6-6, the J gene TRBJ2-3, with TRBD1 identical over 8 bases. Losses at the gene ends were 7 bases for V and 4 bases for J; bases not matched to a gene: 4. Germline V gene data show CDR1 as MNHNY and CDR2 as SVGAGI (reference sequence). This CDR3 comprises 13 residues. The CDR3 bases are TGTGCCAGCACCGACAGGGGAGCAGATACGCAGTATTTT. This gives the protein CASTDRGADTQYF.

The chain joins TRBV4-3 to TRBJ1-5; D perhaps matches TRBD1 (5 bases). Trimming pared 0 bases from V and 7 bases from J, leaving 13 bases between. CDR1 and CDR2 (germline): LGHNA, YSLEER. The CDR3 covers 15 residues. The CDR3 DNA reads as TGCGCCAGCAGCCAAGAAGGGGCGGGGAACCAGCCCCAGCATTTT. The encoded protein is CASSQEGAGNQPQHF.

The chain joins TRBV15 to TRBJ1-1; the D is unclear. V was pared by 0 bases and J by 1 base, with 6 bases between. Germline lookup yields CDR1 LNHNV and CDR2 YYDKDF (reference sequence). The CDR3 loop spans 14 amino acids. CDR3 loop: CATSRDWANTEAFF. CDR3 bases: TGTGCCACCAGCAGAGATTGGGCGAACACTGAAGCTTTCTTT.

This chain's CDR3 is CASSATGGYGYTF. For the CDR3, the DNA is TGTGCCAGCAGTGCCACAGGGGGCTATGGCTACACCTTC. The V and J genes are TRBV7-9 and TRBJ1-2; 8 nucleotides agree with TRBD1. This CDR3 has 13 residues. The germline gives CDR1 SEHNR, CDR2 FQNEAQ (reference sequence). J lost 4 bases, V lost 6 bases, and 4 bases had no gene match.

The chain uses TRBV19 and TRBJ2-7; TRBD1 aligns across 7 bases. V dropped 9 bases and J dropped 0; count of bases not matched to a gene: 8. There are 14 residues in the CDR3. Germline V gene sequence: CDR1 LNHDA, CDR2 SQIVND (reference sequence). This CDR3 reads CASRHRDSSYEQYF. For the CDR3, the DNA is TGTGCCAGCCGACACCGGGACAGCTCCTACGAGCAGTACTTC.

The chain links TRBV19 to TRBJ1-5, with D possibly matching TRBD1 (5 bases). Germline assignment: CDR1 LNHDA and CDR2 SQIVND (reference sequence). Trimming removed 4 bases at V and 2 bases at J, with 9 bases between. This CDR3 comprises 14 residues. This CDR3 reads CASSSTGGNQPQHF. The CDR3 coding sequence is TGTGCCAGTAGTAGCACGGGGGGCAATCAGCCCCAGCATTTT.

The sample holds a few counts of this clone. The CDR3 is CASNSIAAANYGYTF. CDR3 DNA sequence: TGTGCCAGCAACTCAATCGCCGCGGCGAACTATGGCTACACCTTC. The chain employs TRBV6-5 and TRBJ1-2; the D is unclear. The ends were cut back, 7 bases at V and 2 bases at J, with 17 bases in the middle. The CDR3 is 15 residues long. Germline V lookup: CDR1 MNHEY, CDR2 SVGAGI.

The V and J genes are TRBV5-4 and TRBJ2-1; TRBD2 aligns across 11 bases. The CDR3 runs to 16 residues. From germline, CDR1 is SGHNT and CDR2 YYREEE (reference sequence). With 3 bases clipped from V and 2 bases from J, the junction kept 4 bases outside the gene matches. CDR3 DNA sequence: TGTGCCAGCAGCTGGGAGGGACTAGCGGCCTACAATGAGCAGTTCTTC. Protein: CASSWEGLAAYNEQFF.

The chain links TRBV27 to TRBJ2-7; the match to TRBD2 covers 10 bases. J was trimmed by 0 bases and V by 5 bases; bases with no gene match: 13. Germline lookup yields CDR1 MNHEY and CDR2 SMNVEV (reference sequence). This CDR3 is built from 18 residues. The CDR3 protein is CASSRTSGIPLASYEQYF. The DNA for the CDR3 is TGTGCCAGCAGTCGGACTAGCGGCATACCTCTGGCCTCCTACGAGCAGTACTTC.

The count of this clone is one. This chain links TRBV27 with TRBJ1-2; 7 bases line up with TRBD1. CDR3 size: 15 residues. The V and J ends lost 5 bases and 4 bases, in that order; junction bases with no gene match: 10. Per the germline V gene, CDR1 is MNHEY and CDR2 is SMNVEV (reference sequence). The CDR3 DNA sequence: TGTGCCAGCAGTCCGGGACAGCCCTCGTCCTATGGCTACACCTTC. As protein: CASSPGQPSSYGYTF.

This chain joins TRBV5-4 and TRBJ1-1; D is unresolved. V lost 0 bases to trimming and J lost 1 base, with 10 bases between them. This CDR3 comprises 15 residues. Germline CDR1 is SGHNT and CDR2 is YYREEE (reference sequence). In DNA form, the CDR3 reads TGTGCCAGCAGCTTGGGGGGAGCTTCGAACACTGAAGCTTTCTTT. Encoded protein: CASSLGGASNTEAFF.

The V call is TRBV18, the J call TRBJ1-3; weak D call: TRBD1 (6 bases). The germline gives CDR1 KGHSH, CDR2 LQKENI. This CDR3 is 14 amino acids long. The V and J ends lost 3 bases and 5 bases respectively, with 11 bases between them. This CDR3 is CASSPYGQRNTIYF. The DNA of the CDR3 is TGTGCCAGCTCACCCTACGGACAGCGAAACACCATATATTTT.